Below are 26 T cell receptor beta chains sequenced from a single sample in a study of regulatory T cells in long-lasting Graves disease. The authors built TCR beta libraries using iRepertoire HTBI primers and Arm-PCR of CDR3 regions. TCRdb redid the calling of the multiplex PCR reads with MiXCR, one entry per CDR3 protein. The repertoire has 400,000 to 500,000 distinct CDR3 sequences, 14% of them found once; the top ten carry roughly 18%. Time point in this sample: newly diagnosed GD, antithyroid drugs for less than 3 months. Generation of the TCR library employed RNA extracted from PBMCs. These data were likewise used in another study, on T cells in Graves' hyperthyroidism and ophthalmopathy.

The input for sequencing was peripheral blood mononuclear cells (PBMCs), taken at new diagnosis, from a patient treated with antithyroid drugs. Receptor source: a woman aged 45-60 years with Graves disease.

On this clonotype: This may come from a read error, since a much larger clone is one base off. The rearrangement links TRBV29-1 to TRBJ2-1; 10 positions match TRBD1. The CDR3 consists of 15 residues. V gave up 3 bases and J gave up 2 bases; unmatched junction bases: 4. CDR1 and CDR2 (germline): SQVTM, ANQGSEA. This CDR3 reads CSVDEGTGAYNEQFF. The CDR3 DNA is TGCAGCGTTGACGAGGGGACAGGGGCCTACAATGAGCAGTTCTTC.

A note on this clonotype: A much larger clone lies one base from this, so it may be a read error. The chain recombines TRBV5-8 with TRBJ2-3, with a tentative D call TRBD1 (5 bases). The J call may be mistaken, given a closer DNA end match to TRBJ1-5. This CDR3 has 13 amino acids. Germline-derived CDR1 and CDR2 are SGHTS and YDEGEE. The DNA for the CDR3 is TGTGCCAGCACTTCGCAGGGATCAGATACGCAGCATTTT. Translated: CASTSQGSDTQHF.

This clonotype was seen many times. The chain has TRBV3-1 and TRBJ2-7, with a possible D match to TRBD1 (6 bases). Germline lookup yields CDR1 LGHDT and CDR2 YNNKEL (reference sequence). Trimming pared 1 base from V and 2 bases from J, leaving 12 bases between. The CDR3 sequence is 15 residues long. The CDR3 DNA reads as TGTGCCAGCAGCCAAGCCCAGGGGTATGCCTACGAGCAGTACTTC. This encodes CASSQAQGYAYEQYF.

The gene calls are TRBV27 and TRBJ2-7; 7 nucleotides line up with TRBD1. The CDR3 totals 13 residues. V lost 7 bases and J lost 6; bases outside the gene matches: 9. Per germline, CDR1 MNHEY and CDR2 SMNVEV (reference sequence). The CDR3 region is CASTSPDRVEQYF. CDR3 DNA: TGTGCCAGCACCTCTCCTGACAGGGTCGAGCAGTACTTC.

This chain uses TRBV4-1 with TRBJ1-5; 7 positions agree with TRBD1. With V trimmed by 3 bases and J by 4 bases, 6 bases remained unmatched. Per the germline V gene, CDR1 is MGHRA and CDR2 is YSYEKL. The CDR3 runs 15 residues. The CDR3 protein is CASSHRTGENQPQHF. The CDR3 nucleotides are TGCGCCAGCAGCCACAGAACAGGGGAGAATCAGCCCCAGCATTTT.

This clonotype has a count of ten or more. The chain recombines TRBV5-1 with TRBJ1-4; 11 nucleotides match TRBD1. V was clipped by 4 bases and J by 7 bases; unmatched bases: 12. The CDR3 loop spans 17 amino acids. The germline V gene encodes CDR1 SGHRS and CDR2 YFSETQ. The CDR3 here is CASSKPGTGGNREKLFF. CDR3 bases: TGCGCCAGCAGCAAACCCGGGACAGGGGGAAATCGTGAAAAACTGTTTTTT. Full variable domain (missing parts from reference TRBV5-1 and TRBJ1-4): KAGVTQTPRYLIKTRGQQVTLSCSPISGHRSVSWYQQTPGQGLQFLFEYFSETQRNKGNFPGRFSGRQFSNSRSEMNVSTLELGDSALYLCASSKPGTGGNREKLFFGSGTQLSVL.

This sequence joins TRBV27 and TRBJ2-7; 14 positions agree with TRBD2. The CDR3 totals 18 residues. Germline values: CDR1 MNHEY, CDR2 SMNVEV (reference sequence). V was pared by 6 bases and J by 2 bases, with 12 bases of the junction left unmatched. CDR3: CASRRTGTSGSTTYEQYF. The CDR3, as DNA: TGTGCCAGCAGACGCACCGGGACTAGCGGGAGCACGACCTACGAGCAGTACTTC.

Turning to this clonotype: Being one base from a much bigger clone, this may be a read error. The chain couples TRBV11-2 to TRBJ1-2, with D tentatively TRBD1 (6 bases). The CDR3 sequence is 14 residues long. Germline V lookup: CDR1 SGHAT, CDR2 FQNNGV. The CDR3 coding sequence is TGTGCCAGCAGCTTAGATCCTACAGGGAATGGCTGCACCTTC. Translated, it gives CASSLDPTGNGCTF.

The table lists this clonotype with a count of one. Given a much more abundant clone one base away, this may be a read error. Because it lacks the conserved phenylalanine or tryptophan at the end, this CDR3 is likely a read error. The chain is built from TRBV28 and TRBJ2-1; no firm D call. V lost 3 bases to trimming and J lost 4 bases, with 10 bases between them. The CDR3 spans 14 residues. Per germline, CDR1 MDHEN and CDR2 SYDVKM. The CDR3 sequence: CASSFPAEYNEQFL. CDR3 bases: TGTGCCAGCAGTTTCCCCGCCGAATACAATGAGCAGTTCCTC.

This clonotype occurred a few times. The chain links TRBV7-2 to TRBJ1-2, with D hard to call. V shed 0 bases and J shed 2 bases, with 16 bases lying between them. From germline, CDR1 is SGHTA and CDR2 FQGNSA. The CDR3 spans 17 residues. The CDR3 loop reads CASSLAQTRRLNYGYTF. The CDR3 nucleotides are TGTGCCAGCAGCTTAGCGCAAACCAGGAGATTAAACTATGGCTACACCTTC.

V gene TRBV27 combines with J gene TRBJ2-4; 7 bases line up with TRBD1. The ends lost 6 bases at V and 0 bases at J; junction bases unmatched: 11. There are 17 residues in the CDR3. Germline values: CDR1 MNHEY, CDR2 SMNVEV (reference sequence). Written as DNA, the CDR3 is TGTGCCAGCAGCCGGTCTAACAGGGGCCTAGCCAAAAACATTCAGTACTTC. It specifies CASSRSNRGLAKNIQYF.

This clonotype came up many times. This sequence joins TRBV7-9 and TRBJ1-4, with TRBD1 matching 7 bases. The CDR3 runs 15 residues. The germline gives CDR1 SEHNR, CDR2 FQNEAQ (reference sequence). V lost 5 bases, J lost 7 bases, and 10 bases stayed unmatched. The chain's CDR3 is CASSPRGDRSEKLFF. The CDR3 DNA sequence: TGTGCCAGCAGCCCACGTGGGGACAGATCTGAAAAACTGTTTTTT.

Remarks on this clonotype: A read error is likely, as this CDR3 ends without the conserved phenylalanine or tryptophan. This rearrangement joins TRBV18 to TRBJ1-3; D remains ambiguous. Looked up from germline, CDR1 is KGHSH and CDR2 is LQKENI. V was clipped by 1 base and J by 4 bases, with 11 bases between them. The CDR3 extends over 15 amino acids. CDR3 nucleotide sequence: TGTGCCAGCTCACCACGGGGTAACACGGGAAACACCATATATTTG. Translation gives CASSPRGNTGNTIYL.

The V gene is TRBV30, the J gene TRBJ2-3, with D unresolved. V shed 0 bases and J shed 2 bases, with 12 bases lying between them. From germline, CDR1 is GTSNPN and CDR2 SVGIG (reference sequence). This CDR3 is 15 amino acids long. The CDR3 sequence is CAWSVPRSLTDTQYF. The CDR3 coding sequence is TGTGCCTGGAGTGTCCCCCGTTCCCTCACAGATACGCAGTATTTT.

This clonotype was counted many times. The CDR3 nucleotides read TGTGCCAGCAGTCCGTCGGGACTAGCCTACGAGCAGTACTTC. Its protein is CASSPSGLAYEQYF. The chain has TRBV27 and TRBJ2-7; 8 bases are a match to TRBD2. The CDR3 extends over 14 amino acids. The V gene end was trimmed by 5 bases and the J gene end by 2 bases; junction bases not matched to a gene: 5. In germline, CDR1 is MNHEY, CDR2 SMNVEV (reference sequence).

This clonotype was found many times. The chain joins TRBV7-6 to TRBJ2-3; 10 bases align to TRBD1. The germline gives CDR1 SGHVS, CDR2 FNYEAQ. V shed 5 bases and J 1 base; nucleotides not matched to a gene: 3. The CDR3 length is 15 residues. CDR3 sequence (DNA): TGTGCCAGCAGCCCGACAGGGGGCCGCACAGATACGCAGTATTTT. Its translation is CASSPTGGRTDTQYF.

The J gene is TRBJ1-6, the V gene TRBV20-1; 8 bases match TRBD1. V lost 3 bases, J lost 4 bases, and 8 bases stayed unmatched. Per the germline V gene, CDR1 is DFQATT and CDR2 is SNEGSKA (reference sequence). CDR3 size: 16 residues. Written as DNA, the CDR3 is TGCAGTGCTAGGGGATTGGACAGGGCTTATAATTCACCCCTCCACTTT. It specifies CSARGLDRAYNSPLHF.

This clonotype was seen many times. The chain employs TRBV6-5 and TRBJ2-1, with 9 bases identical to TRBD2. V trimming: 4 bases; J trimming: 6 bases; junction bases outside the gene matches: 4. The CDR3 spans 14 residues. The V gene's germline CDR1 is MNHEY and CDR2 SVGAGI. DNA of the CDR3: TGTGCCAGCAGTTTAGCGGGAGAGCCCAATGAGCAGTTCTTC. Residues: CASSLAGEPNEQFF.

The table lists this clonotype with many counts. This chain joins TRBV5-1 and TRBJ2-1; 7 bases are a match to TRBD2. The CDR3 has 15 residues. The germline CDR1 and CDR2 sequences are SGHRS and YFSETQ. Trimming removed 7 bases from V and 2 bases from J; junction bases left unmatched: 9. CDR3 coding DNA: TGCGCCAGCCGTAATACGGGAGGCGCCTACAATGAGCAGTTCTTC. Its protein is CASRNTGGAYNEQFF.

The gene calls are TRBV10-1 and TRBJ2-3; D is perhaps TRBD1 (6 bases). The germline V and J ends were trimmed by 4 bases and 4 bases, with 9 bases remaining between them. Germline lookup yields CDR1 WNHNN and CDR2 SYGVQD (reference sequence). The CDR3 loop spans 13 amino acids. The CDR3 loop is CASSGGPPDTQYF. DNA for the CDR3: TGCGCCAGCAGTGGGGGGCCCCCAGATACGCAGTATTTT.

This clonotype was observed at least ten times. V and J are TRBV24-1 and TRBJ2-3; TRBD2 agrees at 9 bases. The trim removed 8 bases at V and 9 bases at J, leaving 14 bases unmatched. Looked up from germline, CDR1 is KGHDR and CDR2 is SFDVKD. This CDR3 is built from 15 residues. Here the CDR3 reads CATTAGGPMQDTQYF. CDR3 DNA sequence: TGTGCCACCACGGCGGGAGGGCCTATGCAGGACACGCAGTATTTT.

This clonotype was seen more than once but under ten times. The rearrangement joins TRBV20-1 to TRBJ2-1; 13 bases map to TRBD2. The J segment lost 1 base and the V segment lost 0 bases, leaving 3 bases of the junction unmatched. Germline V gene sequence: CDR1 DFQATT, CDR2 SNEGSKA (reference sequence). CDR3 length equals 17 residues. The CDR3 region is CSARDGTSGKSYNEQFF. The CDR3 DNA is TGCAGTGCTAGAGACGGGACTAGCGGGAAGTCCTACAATGAGCAGTTCTTC.

This clonotype has ten or more counts. The J gene is TRBJ2-5, the V gene TRBV28; D might be TRBD2 (7 bases). The ends were cut back, 6 bases at V and 6 bases at J, with 14 bases in the middle. CDR3 size: 13 residues. CDR1 is MDHEN, CDR2 SYDVKM, per germline. The CDR3 bases are TGTGCCAGCAGGCCGCCGGGGGGCAAGACCCAGTACTTC. Its translation: CASRPPGGKTQYF.

Comment on this clonotype: Given a much more abundant clone one base away, this may be a read error. The rearrangement links TRBV24-1 to TRBJ1-2; 9 nucleotides match TRBD1. CDR1 is KGHDR, CDR2 SFDVKD, per germline. This CDR3 has 15 amino acids. V trimming: 4 bases; J trimming: 7 bases; junction bases outside the gene matches: 9. CDR3 in amino acids: CATSDRTGVKGGYTF. The CDR3 bases are TGTGCCACCAGTGACCGGACAGGGGTGAAGGGTGGCTACACCTTC.

This clonotype was observed a handful of times. This chain links TRBV19 with TRBJ2-5; 7 nucleotides match TRBD1. Unmatched junction bases numbered 8, after V lost 6 bases and J lost 1 base. Germline lookup yields CDR1 LNHDA and CDR2 SQIVND (reference sequence). The CDR3 has 15 amino acids. The CDR3 loop reads CASRDRDKVQETQYF. The CDR3 DNA is TGTGCCAGTAGAGACAGGGACAAAGTCCAAGAGACCCAGTACTTC. Together with reference TRBV19 and TRBJ2-5, the CDR3 gives the full variable domain: DGGITQSPKYLFRKEGQNVTLSCEQNLNHDAMYWYRQDPGQGLRLIYYSQIVNDFQKGDIAEGYSVSREKKESFPLTVTSAQKNPTAFYLCASRDRDKVQETQYFGPGTRLLVL.

This clonotype appeared many times. The chain uses TRBV7-2 and TRBJ2-1, with a possible D match to TRBD2 (6 bases). V shed 1 base and J shed 9 bases, with 16 bases lying between them. Germline CDR1 SGHTA, CDR2 FQGNSA. The length of the CDR3 is 15 residues. The CDR3 nucleotides read TGTGCCAGCAGCTTAGGTCCGGGAGTCGCGATTGAGCAGTTCTTC. Residues: CASSLGPGVAIEQFF.